The 26 T cell receptor beta chains listed next were all sequenced from one sample in a study of blood T cell repertoires in COVID-19. Only in-frame clones appear in the TCRdb table, and some are missing; sequencing was by immunoSEQ multiplex PCR. This sample has approximately 350,000 clones, with 88% found just once. Sequencing was done on a sample of peripheral blood. The receptors originated from a woman aged 65 to 85 with COVID-19, enrolled during active disease.

V gene TRBV12-3 or TRBV12-4 combines with J gene TRBJ1-3; no clear D gene. The CDR3 is 13 residues long. V was pared by 10 bases and J by 6 bases, with 16 bases between. The CDR3 nucleotides are TGTGCCAAAGGAGGGAAGGCTGCAAACACCATATATTTT. Translating gives CAKGGKAANTIYF.

This clone was seen just once. V usage is TRBV28 and J usage is TRBJ2-7; no reliable D call. The CDR3 loop spans 16 amino acids. Germline V gene sequence: CDR1 MDHEN, CDR2 SYDVKM. V was shortened by 5 bases and J by 3 bases, with 20 bases between the two germline ends. The CDR3 is CASSPLKETASYEQYF. The CDR3 bases are TGTGCCAGCAGTCCCCTTAAAGAAACCGCCAGCTACGAGCAGTACTTC.

This chain joins TRBV19 and TRBJ1-1; weak D call: TRBD1 (5 bases). The CDR3 is 15 amino acids. Per germline, CDR1 LNHDA and CDR2 SQIVND (reference sequence). The germline V and J ends were trimmed by 8 bases and 1 base, with 17 bases remaining between them. CDR3 protein: CASGLQGGWNTEAFF. CDR3 coding DNA: TGTGCCAGTGGGCTTCAGGGAGGTTGGAACACTGAAGCTTTCTTT. Complete variable domain (other parts from reference TRBV19 and TRBJ1-1): DGGITQSPKYLFRKEGQNVTLSCEQNLNHDAMYWYRQDPGQGLRLIYYSQIVNDFQKGDIAEGYSVSREKKESFPLTVTSAQKNPTAFYLCASGLQGGWNTEAFFGQGTRLTVV.

The chain combines TRBV5-4 with TRBJ2-1; the match to TRBD2 covers 12 bases. V lost 7 bases and J lost 7; bases outside the gene matches: 9. Germline loops: CDR1 SGHNT, CDR2 YYREEE (reference sequence). This CDR3 spans 15 amino acids. CDR3: CASGILAGGSNEQFF. The DNA for the CDR3 is TGTGCCAGCGGAATACTAGCGGGGGGCTCGAATGAGCAGTTCTTC.

The chain carries TRBV5-1 and TRBJ1-1; D gene uncertain. Trimming stripped 1 base from V and 2 bases from J, with 6 bases between. The CDR3 is 13 residues long. Germline values: CDR1 SGHRS, CDR2 YFSETQ. CDR3 sequence: CASSLYLNTEAFF. CDR3 in DNA: TGCGCCAGCAGCTTGTATCTTAACACTGAAGCTTTCTTT. Filled out from reference TRBV5-1 and TRBJ1-1, the complete variable domain reads KAGVTQTPRYLIKTRGQQVTLSCSPISGHRSVSWYQQTPGQGLQFLFEYFSETQRNKGNFPGRFSGRQFSNSRSEMNVSTLELGDSALYLCASSLYLNTEAFFGQGTRLTVV.

This rearrangement joins TRBV6-5 to TRBJ1-2, with D perhaps TRBD1 (6 bases). The V and J ends lost 6 bases and 6 bases respectively, with 14 bases between them. The CDR3 is made up of 13 amino acids. From germline, CDR1 is MNHEY and CDR2 SVGAGI. Here the CDR3 reads CASRPQGQHGYTF. The DNA for the CDR3 is TGTGCCAGCAGGCCTCAGGGGCAACATGGCTACACCTTC.

The chain uses TRBV10-2 and TRBJ2-1, with 8 bases that match TRBD2. The V and J ends lost 3 bases and 10 bases, in that order; junction bases with no gene match: 17. Looked up from germline, CDR1 is WSHSY and CDR2 is SAAADI. This CDR3 is 17 amino acids long. The DNA of the CDR3 is TGCGCCAGCAGTGATCAGGAGCGGGGGAGCGTCTTTCTAGAGCAGTTCTTC. Protein: CASSDQERGSVFLEQFF.

The chain links TRBV29-1 to TRBJ1-2; tentative D call: TRBD1 (5 bases). V was shortened by 0 bases and J by 2 bases, with 10 bases between the two germline ends. This CDR3 is built from 14 residues. Germline CDR1 is SQVTM and CDR2 is ANQGSEA. The CDR3 spells CSVEDGRANYGYTF. In nucleotides, the CDR3 is TGCAGCGTTGAAGATGGCAGGGCCAACTATGGCTACACCTTC. Full variable domain (missing parts from reference TRBV29-1 and TRBJ1-2): SAVISQKPSRDICQRGTSLTIQCQVDSQVTMMFWYRQQPGQSLTLIATANQGSEATYESGFVIDKFPISRPNLTFSTLTVSNMSPEDSSIYLCSVEDGRANYGYTFGSGTRLTVV.

The chain couples TRBV18 to TRBJ2-5; TRBD1 matches 9 bases. The trim removed 4 bases at V and 3 bases at J, leaving 12 bases unmatched. The V gene's germline CDR1 is KGHSH and CDR2 LQKENI. The CDR3 is 17 amino acids. CDR3 residues: CASSLLAGQGRKETQYF. The DNA of the CDR3 is TGTGCCAGCTCACTGTTGGCCGGACAGGGGCGGAAAGAGACCCAGTACTTC.

Only a few counts were recorded for this clone. The rearrangement uses TRBV7-2 and TRBJ1-6; 7 bases agree with TRBD1. V shed 4 bases, J shed 4 bases, and the junction held 10 bases outside the gene matches. The CDR3 has 17 residues. Germline CDR1 is SGHTA and CDR2 is FQGNSA. In nucleotides, the CDR3 is TGTGCCAGCAGCTCCTACCCGCCGGGACAGTATAATTCACCCCTCCACTTT. Protein: CASSSYPPGQYNSPLHF.

V is TRBV6-1 and J is TRBJ2-1; 11 bases match TRBD2. Trimming at V came to 1 base and at J to 7 bases, leaving 3 bases not matched to a gene. In germline, CDR1 is MNHNS, CDR2 SASEGT. The CDR3 is made up of 15 amino acids. The CDR3 DNA reads as TGTGCCAGCAGTGAAGGTAGCGGGGGGGCGAATGAGCAGTTCTTC. Translating it yields CASSEGSGGANEQFF.

This rearrangement joins TRBV6-5 to TRBJ1-5, with D possibly TRBD1 on 6 matching bases. Germline CDR1 reads MNHEY; CDR2 reads SVGAGI. V dropped 5 bases and J dropped 5 bases, with 13 bases sitting between them. The CDR3 covers 14 residues. The DNA of the CDR3 is TGTGCCAGCAGTCGGACAGCACCCGATCAGCCCCAGCATTTT. Its protein product is CASSRTAPDQPQHF.

V gene TRBV9 combines with J gene TRBJ2-5, with D unclear. Germline CDR1 and CDR2: SGDLS and YYNGEE. CDR3 length: 13 amino acids. V dropped 1 base and J dropped 2 bases, with 6 bases sitting between them. The CDR3 region is CASSVSQQETQYF. CDR3 nucleotide sequence: TGTGCCAGCAGCGTATCCCAGCAAGAGACCCAGTACTTC. Full variable domain (remainder filled in from reference TRBV9 and TRBJ2-5): DSGVTQTPKHLITATGQRVTLRCSPRSGDLSVYWYQQSLDQGLQFLIQYYNGEERAKGNILERFSAQQFPDLHSELNLSSLELGDSALYFCASSVSQQETQYFGPGTRLLVL.

The chain links TRBV19 to TRBJ2-1; 9 bases are a match to TRBD2. The CDR3 sequence is 17 residues long. Germline CDR1 reads LNHDA; CDR2 reads SQIVND (reference sequence). The V segment lost 1 base and the J segment 1 base; nucleotides outside the gene matches: 5. DNA of the CDR3: TGTGCCAGTAGTATAGTGGATAGCGGGGGTTCCTACAATGAGCAGTTCTTC. It is translated as CASSIVDSGGSYNEQFF.

V is TRBV5-6 and J is TRBJ1-1, with 9 bases fitting TRBD1. Trimming took 3 bases from V and 7 from J; bases not matched to a gene: 7. The germline CDR1 and CDR2 sequences are SGHDT and YYEEEE. The CDR3 loop spans 14 amino acids. CDR3 residues: CASSSPGQGLEAFF. The CDR3 nucleotides are TGTGCCAGCAGCTCTCCAGGACAGGGGCTTGAAGCTTTCTTT.

V usage is TRBV12-3 or TRBV12-4 and J usage is TRBJ2-1; unclear D gene. This CDR3 region has 13 residues. The V end was cut by 6 bases, the J end by 4 bases, with 10 bases between. DNA of the CDR3: TGTGCCAGCAGGGTTGGCTCGTACAATGAGCAGTTCTTC. Amino acids: CASRVGSYNEQFF.

The rearrangement joins TRBV3-1 (or the pseudogene TRBV3-2) to TRBJ2-2, with TRBD1 matching 9 bases. The germline V gene encodes CDR1 LGHDT and CDR2 YNNKEL (reference sequence). The V and J ends lost 5 bases and 6 bases, in that order; junction bases with no gene match: 13. This CDR3 comprises 17 residues. The CDR3 DNA is TGTGCCAGCAGCTCCCCCCTCGGGACAGGGACGGCCGGGGAGCTGTTTTTT. This encodes CASSSPLGTGTAGELFF.

The gene calls are TRBV7-3 and TRBJ2-5; a weak D match, TRBD1 (6 bases). Trimming took 5 bases from V and 5 from J, leaving 12 bases between them. Germline CDR1 is SGHTA and CDR2 is FQGTGA. The CDR3 spans 13 residues. The CDR3 DNA reads as TGTGCCAGCAGCCCGGGACACGGGGAGACCCAGTACTTC. Its translation: CASSPGHGETQYF.

In this sample, this clone turned up a few times. V usage is TRBV2 and J usage is TRBJ2-3; D call uncertain. This CDR3 region has 12 residues. Trimming shortened V by 6 bases and J by 0 bases, and 4 bases separated the two germline ends. The germline V gene has CDR1 SNHLY and CDR2 FYNNEI. CDR3 sequence: CASSTSTDTQYF. In nucleotides, the CDR3 is TGTGCCAGCAGCACTAGCACAGATACGCAGTATTTT.

This chain connects TRBV7-2 to TRBJ2-7; 10 nucleotides align to TRBD1. V dropped 0 bases and J dropped 2; count of bases not matched to a gene: 4. The CDR3 is made up of 16 amino acids. The germline V gene has CDR1 SGHTA and CDR2 FQGNSA. CDR3 DNA: TGTGCCAGCAGCTTAGCGACCGGGACAGGGGCCTACGAGCAGTACTTC. Translating it yields CASSLATGTGAYEQYF. Based on the CDR3 plus reference TRBV7-2 and TRBJ2-7, the full variable domain is GAGVSQSPSNKVTEKGKDVELRCDPISGHTALYWYRQSLGQGLEFLIYFQGNSAPDKSGLPSDRFSAERTGGSVSTLTIQRTQQEDSAVYLCASSLATGTGAYEQYFGPGTRLTVT.

J is TRBJ1-3 and V is TRBV6-5; D gene uncertain. The V and J ends lost 7 bases and 3 bases respectively, with 7 bases between them. The CDR3 length is 12 residues. Per the germline V gene, CDR1 is MNHEY and CDR2 is SVGAGI. The DNA for the CDR3 is TGTGCCAGCATCCAGGATGGAAACACCATATATTTT. The encoded protein is CASIQDGNTIYF.

J is TRBJ1-3 and V is TRBV6-1; D perhaps matches TRBD1 (5 bases). The CDR3 runs 14 residues. Per the germline V gene, CDR1 is MNHNS and CDR2 is SASEGT. The ends were cut back, 1 base at V and 4 bases at J, with 8 bases in the middle. The CDR3 region is CASSEVGGGNTIYF. Here the CDR3 DNA reads TGTGCCAGCAGTGAAGTCGGGGGGGGAAACACCATATATTTT.

The J gene is TRBJ1-1, the V gene TRBV7-2, with 8 bases identical to TRBD1. This CDR3 has 14 amino acids. Trimming took 5 bases from V and 4 from J; bases not matched to a gene: 6. Per the germline V gene, CDR1 is SGHTA and CDR2 is FQGNSA. The CDR3 coding sequence is TGTGCCAGCAGCAAACAGGGGGGCGGCACTGAAGCTTTCTTT. Its translation is CASSKQGGGTEAFF.

Only one count was recorded for this clone. The rearrangement uses TRBV11-2 and TRBJ1-2, with 7 bases identical to TRBD1. Trimming at V came to 5 bases and at J to 5 bases, leaving 8 bases not matched to a gene. This CDR3 has 14 residues. The germline V gene encodes CDR1 SGHAT and CDR2 FQNNGV. The CDR3 loop reads CASSPGQEAYGYTF. CDR3 bases: TGTGCCAGCAGCCCCGGACAGGAGGCGTATGGCTACACCTTC.

The rearrangement uses TRBV2 and TRBJ1-1; D is perhaps TRBD1 (6 bases). CDR1 and CDR2 (germline): SNHLY, FYNNEI. Between the trimmed V and J ends, which lost 7 bases and 12 bases, there was a span of 18 bases. The CDR3 runs to 12 residues. CDR3 coding DNA: TGTGCCAGCACCCGGGACACGGCGGACACTTTCTTT. Its protein product is CASTRDTADTFF.

The rearrangement joins TRBV5-8 to TRBJ1-2; a weak D match, TRBD1 (5 bases). Germline assignment: CDR1 SGHTS and CDR2 YDEGEE. CDR3 size: 12 residues. The germline V and J ends were trimmed by 4 bases and 8 bases, with 12 bases remaining between them. The CDR3 sequence is CASSPRVGGYTF. The CDR3 DNA sequence: TGTGCCAGCAGCCCCAGGGTGGGCGGCTACACCTTC. The full variable domain, its missing parts supplied by reference TRBV5-8 and TRBJ1-2, is EAGVTQSPTHLIKTRGQQATLRCSPISGHTSVYWYQQALGLGLQFLLWYDEGEERNRGNFPPRFSGRQFPNYSSELNVNALELEDSALYLCASSPRVGGYTFGSGTRLTVV.